A single T cell receptor (beta chain) is shown here with its context. The protocol was immunoSEQ multiplex PCR, while the TCRdb copy is restricted to in-frame clones and leaves out a portion. The sample records 54,000 or so clones, about four fifths being singletons. The sample originates from a study of T cells in tumors after PD-1 blockade. The CDR3 is 15 amino acids. The V end lost 2 bases, the J end lost 1 base, and 11 bases lay between the germline ends. Looked up from germline, CDR1 is MNHNS and CDR2 is SASEGT. This receptor was obtained from a human donor with basal cell carcinoma. The genes are TRBV6-1 and TRBJ1-2; a weak D match, TRBD1 (5 bases). The material was PBMCs, obtained before anti-PD-1 treatment. The CDR3 DNA reads TGTGCCAGCAGTGAACGGGGGTTTAGTAACTATGGCTACACCTTC. Amino acid sequence: CASSERGFSNYGYTF.